The table lists the clone carrying this T cell receptor beta chain with a few counts. Its cognate antigen is unknown. The treatment here: roughly 10-day PBMC culture with coronavirus spike peptide pools or control peptides (ViraFEST assay). From germline, CDR1 is SGHTA and CDR2 FQGNSA. The V end lost 2 bases, the J end lost 2 bases, and 11 bases lay between the germline ends. The CDR3 has 15 amino acids. The entry originates in a study of vaccination and CD4 T cells after COVID-19. Study summary: The interval from dose two to post-vaccine sampling had a median of about 72 days, and it ranged from 14 to 241. Cells were stimulated with overlapping spike peptides from SARS-CoV-2, HCoV-NL63, HCoV-OC43 and HCoV-229E.

Cultured CD4+ T-cell DNA underwent Oncomine TCR Beta short-read sequencing. TCRdb re-called the PCR reads through MiXCR, storing one row per CDR3 protein. The table shows approximately 15,000 distinct CDR3 sequences, with 45% occurring only once. The starting material was CD4+ T cells from blood, cultured in vitro, obtained before SARS-CoV-2 vaccination. The receptor's source is a human donor who received a COVID-19 vaccine. The chain joins TRBV7-2 to TRBJ2-3; tentatively, D is TRBD1 (6 bases). The CDR3 region has the DNA TGTGCCAGCAGCTTAAGGGGGAGCTCCACAGATACGCAGTATTTT. Protein: CASSLRGSSTDTQYF.